Below are 19 T cell receptor beta chains sequenced from a single sample in a study of graft-versus-host responses after intestinal transplantation. Method: immunoSEQ multiplex PCR; TCRdb's copy keeps in-frame clones and lacks some. This repertoire shows approximately 37,000 clones, more than 85% found once; its top ten account for about 3.6%. The source was PBMCs, collected around 720 days after intestinal transplantation. These receptors all stem from a human patient who received an intestinal transplant, so some T cells may come from the graft donor.

This chain connects TRBV11-3 to TRBJ2-1; D gene unclear. The CDR3 consists of 12 residues. Germline V gene lookup returns CDR1 SGHNT and CDR2 YENEEA. Trimming cost V 5 bases and J 5 bases, with 7 bases left between them. The CDR3 sequence: CASSRHNNEQFF. CDR3 nucleotide sequence: TGTGCCAGCAGCCGACATAACAATGAGCAGTTCTTC.

This clone was found a few times. The chain uses TRBV13 and TRBJ2-7; D remains unclear. The ends were cut back, 5 bases at V and 2 bases at J, with 10 bases in the middle. Germline V CDR1 and CDR2: PRHDT, FYEKMQ (reference sequence). The CDR3 runs 13 residues. The DNA for the CDR3 is TGTGCCAGCAGCCTGGACGTAACCTACGAGCAGTACTTC. Its translation: CASSLDVTYEQYF.

CDR3 nucleotide sequence: TGTGCCATTGGGACAGCTCGAAACACCATATATTTT. It translates to CAIGTARNTIYF. The chain employs TRBV10-3 and TRBJ1-3; 7 bases fit TRBD1. The CDR3 totals 12 residues. CDR1 is ENHRY and CDR2 is SYGVKD in the germline V gene. J gave up 5 bases and V 9 bases, and 4 bases lay outside the gene matches.

The V call is TRBV7-9, the J call TRBJ2-7, with D hard to call. V was trimmed by 4 bases and J by 2 bases, leaving 6 bases between them. The germline CDR1 and CDR2 sequences are SEHNR and FQNEAQ (reference sequence). This CDR3 has 12 amino acids. The DNA of the CDR3 is TGTGCCAGCAGCTCCAAGGCCTACGAGCAGTACTTC. Translation: CASSSKAYEQYF.

This chain links TRBV13 with TRBJ2-5; 10 bases fit TRBD2. CDR3 length: 15 residues. Germline V gene sequence: CDR1 PRHDT, CDR2 FYEKMQ (reference sequence). Trimming at V came to 4 bases and at J to 1 base, leaving 3 bases not matched to a gene. DNA for the CDR3: TGTGCCAGCAGCTACACTAGCGGGGCCCAAGAGACCCAGTACTTC. Its protein product is CASSYTSGAQETQYF.

The chain uses TRBV7-2 and TRBJ2-7, with TRBD2 as a possible D gene (5 bases). The CDR3 has 15 amino acids. Germline V CDR1 and CDR2: SGHTA, FQGNSA. The ends were cut back, 2 bases at V and 0 bases at J, with 11 bases in the middle. CDR3 residues: CASSLYGVSSYEQYF. The CDR3 region has the DNA TGTGCCAGCAGCTTATACGGGGTCAGCTCCTACGAGCAGTACTTC.

The gene calls are TRBV27 and TRBJ2-1; TRBD2 might be the D (6 bases). The V and J ends lost 11 bases and 2 bases respectively, with 10 bases between them. The CDR3 sequence is 12 residues long. Germline CDR1 MNHEY, CDR2 SMNVEV (reference sequence). The CDR3 DNA follows: TGTGCCTCGTGGGGGGCCTACAATGAGCAGTTCTTC. It yields the protein CASWGAYNEQFF.

The V and J genes are TRBV28 and TRBJ1-1; no definite D call. V was pared by 2 bases and J by 6 bases, with 16 bases between. Looked up from germline, CDR1 is MDHEN and CDR2 is SYDVKM. This CDR3 has 15 residues. CDR3 residues: CASSLGVAGGPEAFF. The CDR3 coding sequence is TGTGCCAGCAGTTTAGGGGTTGCGGGTGGACCTGAAGCTTTCTTT. The complete variable domain, with remaining parts taken from reference TRBV28 and TRBJ1-1, reads DVKVTQSSRYLVKRTGEKVFLECVQDMDHENMFWYRQDPGLGLRLIYFSYDVKMKEKGDIPEGYSVSREKKERFSLILESASTNQTSMYLCASSLGVAGGPEAFFGQGTRLTVV.

This chain connects TRBV2 to TRBJ2-1, with 7 nucleotides matching TRBD1. Trimming took 6 bases from V and 7 from J; bases not matched to a gene: 6. This CDR3 has 13 residues. Germline V gives CDR1 SNHLY, CDR2 FYNNEI. The CDR3 loop reads CASSSQGVNEQFF. In DNA, the CDR3 is TGTGCCAGCAGCTCCCAGGGGGTAAATGAGCAGTTCTTC.

This clone was seen only once. CDR3 DNA sequence: TGTGCCAGCAGCGACCAGGGGGACAGCTCCTACGAGCAGTACTTC. The encoded protein is CASSDQGDSSYEQYF. This chain uses TRBV6-5 with TRBJ2-7; 7 bases align to TRBD1. CDR1 and CDR2 from the germline V gene are MNHEY and SVGAGI. The CDR3 is 15 amino acids. Germline trimming cut 6 bases from V and 0 bases from J; bases unmatched to any gene: 8.

J is TRBJ2-7 and V is TRBV2; TRBD1 matches at 9 bases. V dropped 8 bases and J dropped 6; count of bases not matched to a gene: 8. CDR3 length: 13 amino acids. CDR1 and CDR2 from the germline V gene are SNHLY and FYNNEI. The chain's CDR3 is CASGMGQGSEQYF. The CDR3 DNA follows: TGTGCCAGCGGAATGGGACAGGGATCCGAGCAGTACTTC.

The chain employs TRBV6-6 and TRBJ2-5, with a possible D match to TRBD2 (6 bases). The CDR3 consists of 13 residues. The germline gives CDR1 MNHNY, CDR2 SVGAGI (reference sequence). Trimming took 4 bases from V and 5 from J, leaving 11 bases between them. The CDR3 region has the DNA TGTGCCAGCAGTTTAAGGAGGGGTGAGACCCAGTACTTC. Residues: CASSLRRGETQYF.

This clone was seen only once. This chain joins TRBV9 and TRBJ1-2; D uncertain. The CDR3 extends over 9 amino acids. CDR1 is SGDLS and CDR2 is YYNGEE in the germline V gene. With 7 bases removed from V and 7 bases from J, the gap between germline ends came to 5 bases. The CDR3 here is CASRPGYTF. CDR3 DNA sequence: TGTGCCAGCCGTCCTGGCTACACCTTC.

This clone was detected a few times. The chain carries TRBV4-1 and TRBJ1-5; tentatively, D is TRBD1 (6 bases). V dropped 5 bases and J dropped 6 bases, with 11 bases sitting between them. The CDR3 totals 13 residues. Germline V gene lookup returns CDR1 MGHRA and CDR2 YSYEKL. The CDR3 sequence: CASSGRGTQPQHF. CDR3 coding DNA: TGCGCCAGCAGCGGGAGGGGGACTCAGCCCCAGCATTTT.

As regards this clone: Other DNA sequences of this sample code for an identical CDR3. The genes are TRBV13 and TRBJ1-2, with D uncertain. In germline, CDR1 is PRHDT, CDR2 FYEKMQ (reference sequence). Trimming stripped 5 bases from V and 2 bases from J, with 12 bases between. The CDR3 has 14 amino acids. The CDR3 nucleotides read TGTGCCAGCAGCCATAGCGGGGTGAACTATGGCTACACCTTC. Its translation is CASSHSGVNYGYTF.

This clone has just one count. The chain combines TRBV10-3 with TRBJ2-3; TRBD2 agrees at 9 bases. Per the germline V gene, CDR1 is ENHRY and CDR2 is SYGVKD. Losses at the gene ends were 6 bases for V and 0 bases for J; bases not matched to a gene: 7. This CDR3 is 16 amino acids long. DNA for the CDR3: TGTGCCATCAGCCTTGGACTAGCGTCTAGCACAGATACGCAGTATTTT. This codes for CAISLGLASSTDTQYF.

This clone was seen only a few times. This chain uses TRBV5-6 with TRBJ2-7, with D uncertain. This CDR3 region has 10 residues. The germline V and J ends were trimmed by 2 bases and 3 bases, with 0 bases remaining between them. Germline V gene sequence: CDR1 SGHDT, CDR2 YYEEEE. CDR3 bases: TGTGCCAGCAGCTTCTACGAGCAGTACTTC. Translating it yields CASSFYEQYF.

The chain recombines TRBV5-4 with TRBJ2-5; 9 bases match TRBD1. The end of the DNA aligns better with TRBJ2-7, so the J call may be wrong. Germline V gene sequence: CDR1 SGHNT, CDR2 YYREEE (reference sequence). The CDR3 sequence is 14 residues long. The CDR3 spells CASSIRDRASEQYF. CDR3 sequence (DNA): TGTGCCAGCAGCATCCGGGACAGGGCGTCCGAGCAGTACTTC.

The chain joins TRBV9 to TRBJ2-7; D not certain. CDR1 SGDLS and CDR2 YYNGEE come from the germline V gene. V was pared by 4 bases and J by 6 bases, with 17 bases between. The CDR3 is 14 amino acids. The CDR3 loop reads CASSPAGLVGEQYF. The CDR3 DNA reads as TGTGCCAGCAGCCCGGCCGGGCTAGTCGGCGAGCAGTACTTC. The full variable domain, completed using reference TRBV9 and TRBJ2-7, is DSGVTQTPKHLITATGQRVTLRCSPRSGDLSVYWYQQSLDQGLQFLIQYYNGEERAKGNILERFSAQQFPDLHSELNLSSLELGDSALYFCASSPAGLVGEQYFGPGTRLTVT.